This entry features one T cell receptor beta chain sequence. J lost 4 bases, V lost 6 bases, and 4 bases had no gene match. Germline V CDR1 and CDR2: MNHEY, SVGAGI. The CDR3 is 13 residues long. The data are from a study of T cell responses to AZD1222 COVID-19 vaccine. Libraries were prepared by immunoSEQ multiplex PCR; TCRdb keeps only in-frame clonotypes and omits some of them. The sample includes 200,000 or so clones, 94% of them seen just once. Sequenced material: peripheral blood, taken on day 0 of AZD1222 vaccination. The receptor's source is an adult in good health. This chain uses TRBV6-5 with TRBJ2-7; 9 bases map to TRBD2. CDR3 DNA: TGTGCCAGCAGACCTAGCGGGATTTACGAGCAGTACTTC. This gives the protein CASRPSGIYEQYF.